This T cell receptor beta chain was captured in a study of T cell responses to AZD1222 COVID-19 vaccine. Whole-study results and caveats: Seropositivity was recorded at baseline in only five to seven AZD1222 recipients.

V dropped 3 bases and J dropped 5 bases, with 2 bases sitting between them. Germline-derived CDR1 and CDR2 are SGHNT and YENEEA. This CDR3 has 11 amino acids. Worth noting for this clone: Its antigen is currently unknown.

Sequencing was performed with immunoSEQ multiplex PCR; in TCRdb, only in-frame clones are kept and a portion is missing. The top ten clones hold 25% to 30% of a sample with around 180,000 clones, 88% of them seen once. Second doses were pooled across both intervals (about 4 or about 12 weeks). V usage is TRBV11-3 and J usage is TRBJ2-1; D is undetermined. This receptor was identified in an adult who received the AZD1222 COVID-19 vaccine. This material consisted of peripheral blood, taken 28 days after the second AZD1222 dose. CDR3 nucleotides: TGTGCCAGCAGCTTGGACAATGAGCAGTTCTTC. Its translation: CASSLDNEQFF.